This TCR beta chain was recovered during a study of regulatory T cells in long-lasting Graves disease. The wider study: The criterion for persistent Graves' disease was over 5 years of antithyroid drugs with positive TSH receptor antibodies. General study results and limits: Researchers examined only peripheral blood and not thyroid tissue.

Described time point: persistent/refractory GD, antithyroid drugs over 5 years with positive TRAb. Generation of the TCR library employed RNA extracted from PBMCs. One endocrinology department in Xi'an, China, was where patients came from. With respect to this clonotype: The antigen is not known.

Arm-PCR of CDR3 regions with iRepertoire HTBI primers generated TCR beta libraries. TCRdb re-called the multiplex PCR reads through MiXCR, storing one row per CDR3 protein. The profile shows hundreds of thousands of distinct CDR3 sequences, around 30% of them singletons. The TCR was taken from a female donor with Graves disease. Sequenced here: peripheral blood mononuclear cells (PBMCs), sampled when the disease was refractory, from a patient treated with antithyroid drugs.

CDR3 nucleotide sequence: TGTGCCAGCAGCCGGGACAGGGTTCTCTACGAGCAGTACTTC. Amino acid sequence: CASSRDRVLYEQYF. The chain recombines TRBV2 with TRBJ2-7; 9 bases line up with TRBD1. Germline loops: CDR1 SNHLY, CDR2 FYNNEI. The CDR3 spans 14 residues. J was trimmed by 3 bases and V by 6 bases; bases with no gene match: 6.